What follows describes a single T cell receptor beta chain. This entry comes from a study of human T cells and chemical hapten exposure. Study summary: Scalp application of diphenylcyclopropenone was performed weekly in patients across the entire approximately 26-week study.

TCRdb used MiXCR to reprocess the RACE reads, holding one entry per CDR3 protein. The data hold some 98,000 distinct CDR3 sequences, with under 14% observed a single time. The germline V gene has CDR1 SGHVS and CDR2 FQNEAQ. This CDR3 has 14 amino acids. V dropped 6 bases and J dropped 2; count of bases not matched to a gene: 3. As to time point: pre-sensitization, week 0. Treatment defined: therapeutic diphenylcyclopropenone sensitization with weekly scalp DPC. The clonotype originates from a woman aged 60-75 years with alopecia areata. Some clones in this sample may be carry-over from other donors' samples. V is TRBV7-8 and J is TRBJ2-5; the match to TRBD2 covers 10 bases. The source material was whole blood, sampled in connection with sensitization to the hapten diphenylcyclopropenone (DPC). The CDR3, as DNA: TGTGCCAGCAGAGGAGCGGGGGGGCAAGAGACCCAGTACTTC. It yields the protein CASRGAGGQETQYF.